This record covers a single TCR beta chain. The table came from immunoSEQ multiplex PCR; TCRdb's copy has only in-frame clones and leaves some out. The sample lists about 150,000 clones; approximately 88% were seen once. This record belongs to a study of T cell responses to AZD1222 COVID-19 vaccine. The germline CDR1 and CDR2 sequences are MGHRA and YSYEKL. The V segment lost 5 bases and the J segment 3 bases; nucleotides outside the gene matches: 4. CDR3 length equals 15 residues. The sample here was peripheral blood, taken 28 days after the second AZD1222 dose. This receptor was identified in an adult who received the AZD1222 COVID-19 vaccine. V gene TRBV4-1 combines with J gene TRBJ1-6; 7 nucleotides line up with TRBD1. CDR3 in amino acids: CASSSRDSYNSPLHF. The DNA for the CDR3 is TGCGCCAGCAGCTCCCGGGACAGCTATAATTCACCCCTCCACTTT.